This TCR beta chain was obtained from a study of cytomegalovirus exposure and HLA in healthy donors. Assay: immunoSEQ multiplex PCR; the TCRdb copy retains only in-frame clones and omits some. The sample lists 130,000 or so clones, 85% to 90% occurring once. The CDR3 contains 16 residues. CDR1 is SGHVS, CDR2 FNYEAQ, per germline. V dropped 2 bases and J dropped 1 base, with 14 bases sitting between them. This clone appeared once. This chain connects TRBV7-6 to TRBJ1-1; TRBD1 is a possible D gene (6 bases). The TCR originated in a man aged 25-45 years in good health and CMV-seronegative. Sequencing was done on a sample of PBMCs. In nucleotides, the CDR3 is TGTGCCAGCAGCTTACAGGGAAGGACAGCGAACACTGAAGCTTTCTTT. Encoded protein: CASSLQGRTANTEAFF.